One and the same sample provided the 17 T cell receptor beta chains below, sequenced in a study of regulatory T cells in long-lasting Graves disease. Time point in this sample: newly diagnosed GD, antithyroid drugs for less than 3 months. The authors made the TCR library using RNA they extracted from PBMCs. Investigators prepared the TCR beta libraries by applying iRepertoire HTBI primers and Arm-PCR of CDR3 regions. MiXCR was run by TCRdb on the multiplex PCR reads, yielding one entry per CDR3 protein. This table has roughly 500,000 distinct CDR3 sequences, around 15% appearing once. This sample also appeared in a second study, on T cells in Graves' hyperthyroidism and ophthalmopathy.

Sequencing was performed on peripheral blood mononuclear cells (PBMCs), taken at new diagnosis, from a patient treated with antithyroid drugs. The receptors derive from a woman in her forties or fifties with Graves disease.

This clonotype has just a few counts. The chain recombines TRBV6-2 or TRBV6-3 with TRBJ2-1, with TRBD1 identical over 9 bases. The CDR3 spans 17 residues. The germline gives CDR1 MNHEY, CDR2 SVGEGT. The V gene end was trimmed by 7 bases and the J gene end by 1 base; junction bases not matched to a gene: 11. The CDR3 loop reads CASKTLTGGKSYNEQFF. DNA of the CDR3: TGTGCCAGCAAAACTCTAACAGGGGGCAAGTCCTACAATGAGCAGTTCTTC.

This clonotype was seen at least ten times. The chain is built from TRBV27 and TRBJ2-1; 12 positions match TRBD2. J lost 7 bases, V lost 3 bases, and 4 bases had no gene match. The CDR3 is 15 amino acids. Germline CDR1 is MNHEY and CDR2 is SMNVEV (reference sequence). The DNA for the CDR3 is TGTGCCAGCAGTTTCTCCGGACTAGCGGGGAATGAGCAGTTCTTC. The encoded protein is CASSFSGLAGNEQFF.

This clonotype appeared many times. The genes are TRBV28 and TRBJ1-4, with D possibly matching TRBD1 (6 bases). Trimming took off 4 bases at V and 4 bases at J, with 13 bases between the two ends. This CDR3 has 15 residues. CDR1 is MDHEN and CDR2 is SYDVKM in the germline V gene. CDR3 protein: CASSSNGGLNEKLFF. The CDR3 nucleotides are TGTGCCAGCAGTTCCAATGGGGGGCTTAATGAAAAACTGTTTTTT.

This clonotype appeared many times. V gene TRBV11-2 combines with J gene TRBJ2-1, with D maybe TRBD1 (5 bases). The germline V and J ends were trimmed by 1 base and 5 bases, with 9 bases remaining between them. CDR1 is SGHAT and CDR2 is FQNNGV in the germline V gene. This CDR3 is 14 amino acids long. CDR3 loop: CASSLVSGNNEQFF. In nucleotides, the CDR3 is TGTGCCAGCAGCTTAGTGTCAGGGAACAATGAGCAGTTCTTC.

The chain has TRBV29-1 and TRBJ2-3; perhaps TRBD2 as D (6 bases). The germline V and J ends were trimmed by 6 bases and 4 bases, with 11 bases remaining between them. The germline V gene has CDR1 SQVTM and CDR2 ANQGSEA. The CDR3 has 12 residues. CDR3 sequence: CSVFSGADTQYF. The CDR3 DNA reads as TGCAGCGTATTTTCGGGAGCAGATACGCAGTATTTT.

This clonotype was seen repeatedly, ten times or more. The chain recombines TRBV11-2 with TRBJ2-2; TRBD2 matches 12 bases. After removal of 5 bases from V and 5 bases from J, the junction contained 15 bases not matched to a gene. Per germline, CDR1 SGHAT and CDR2 FQNNGV. The CDR3 has 19 residues. The CDR3 reads CASSLHPTSGSMGTGELFF. CDR3 coding DNA: TGTGCCAGCAGCCTTCACCCGACTAGCGGGAGCATGGGAACCGGGGAGCTGTTTTTT.

This clonotype was counted at least ten times. The J gene is TRBJ2-3, the V gene TRBV9; D is uncertain. This CDR3 is built from 13 residues. V gave up 1 base and J gave up 4 bases, with 7 bases separating them. From germline, CDR1 is SGDLS and CDR2 YYNGEE. CDR3 in DNA: TGTGCCAGCAGCGTATTTCCAGCAGATACGCAGTATTTT. Translated, it gives CASSVFPADTQYF.

V gene TRBV29-1 combines with J gene TRBJ2-1, with D uncertain. In germline, CDR1 is SQVTM, CDR2 ANQGSEA. CDR3 size: 13 residues. V was cut by 0 bases and J by 7 bases, with 10 bases left in between. The CDR3 region is CSVEEEVGNEQFF. As DNA, the CDR3 is TGCAGCGTTGAAGAGGAAGTCGGGAATGAGCAGTTCTTC.

The CDR3 loop is CSARDQGSRNQPQHF. CDR3 DNA: TGCAGTGCTAGAGATCAGGGTAGTCGCAATCAGCCCCAGCATTTT. The rearrangement uses TRBV20-1 and TRBJ1-5; TRBD1 is a possible D gene (5 bases). CDR1 DFQATT and CDR2 SNEGSKA come from the germline V gene (reference sequence). The germline V and J ends were trimmed by 0 bases and 2 bases, with 11 bases remaining between them. The CDR3 runs to 15 residues.

This chain uses TRBV6-5 with TRBJ2-1; no firm D call. Germline V gene sequence: CDR1 MNHEY, CDR2 SVGAGI. V was shortened by 4 bases and J by 0 bases, with 13 bases between the two germline ends. This CDR3 is built from 16 residues. In DNA form, the CDR3 reads TGTGCCAGCAGTTCACTACTCTCGAGCTCCTACAATGAGCAGTTCTTC. It specifies CASSSLLSSSYNEQFF.

The sample holds many counts of this clonotype. J is TRBJ1-4 and V is TRBV7-2; 7 bases line up with TRBD1. This CDR3 region has 15 residues. Germline V lookup: CDR1 SGHTA, CDR2 FQGNSA. J was trimmed by 4 bases and V by 1 base; bases with no gene match: 3. As DNA, the CDR3 is TGTGCCAGCAGCTTAGTAAGGGGGCTTAATGAAAAACTGTTTTTT. It specifies CASSLVRGLNEKLFF.

This clonotype was seen at least ten times. This rearrangement joins TRBV20-1 to TRBJ2-7, with 9 bases identical to TRBD1. J lost 5 bases, V lost 1 base, and 15 bases had no gene match. The CDR3 length is 17 residues. Germline V gives CDR1 DFQATT, CDR2 SNEGSKA (reference sequence). CDR3 sequence reads: CSARARTWGQGIHEQYF. The CDR3 DNA sequence: TGCAGTGCTAGAGCCCGAACCTGGGGACAGGGAATCCACGAGCAGTACTTC.

This clonotype was recorded many times. This chain links TRBV2 with TRBJ1-5; TRBD1 matches at 8 bases. CDR3 length equals 15 residues. The trim removed 5 bases at V and 7 bases at J, leaving 10 bases unmatched. The V gene's germline CDR1 is SNHLY and CDR2 FYNNEI. The CDR3 sequence: CASSRQGQEGQPQHF. The CDR3 coding sequence is TGTGCCAGCAGTCGACAGGGGCAAGAGGGCCAGCCCCAGCATTTT.

This clonotype showed up just a few times. The J gene is TRBJ2-1, the V gene TRBV30, with TRBD2 identical over 9 bases. There are 17 residues in the CDR3. Trimming cost V 0 bases and J 8 bases; bases outside gene matches: 14. The germline V gene encodes CDR1 GTSNPN and CDR2 SVGIG (reference sequence). The CDR3 nucleotides are TGTGCCTGGAGTGTAAGGTGGGCTAGCGGGATTCTTCATGAGCAGTTCTTC. It is translated as CAWSVRWASGILHEQFF.

Ten or more counts support this clonotype. J is TRBJ2-2 and V is TRBV11-2; 8 bases align to TRBD2. V was clipped by 5 bases and J by 8 bases; unmatched bases: 13. CDR1 and CDR2 (germline): SGHAT, FQNNGV. The CDR3 spans 16 residues. CDR3 amino acids: CASSAIPKRGQGELFF. The CDR3, as DNA: TGTGCCAGCAGCGCCATCCCTAAGCGGGGGCAGGGGGAGCTGTTTTTT.

The sample holds many counts of this clonotype. The chain combines TRBV28 with TRBJ2-3; D gene uncertain. The germline V and J ends were trimmed by 5 bases and 0 bases, with 15 bases remaining between them. The CDR3 is 16 residues long. In germline, CDR1 is MDHEN, CDR2 SYDVKM. Here the CDR3 reads CASSPPTPTSTDTQYF. CDR3 coding DNA: TGTGCCAGCAGTCCACCGACACCGACTAGCACAGATACGCAGTATTTT.

This clonotype was seen repeatedly, ten times or more. This chain's CDR3 is CASSQYAGQAGGYTF. The CDR3 region has the DNA TGTGCCAGCAGCCAGTACGCGGGACAGGCGGGTGGCTACACCTTC. The rearrangement links TRBV3-1 to TRBJ1-2; 8 bases fit TRBD1. The CDR3 spans 15 residues. The V segment lost 3 bases and the J segment 7 bases; nucleotides outside the gene matches: 10. The germline gives CDR1 LGHDT, CDR2 YNNKEL (reference sequence). The entire variable domain, with the rest obtained from reference TRBV3-1 and TRBJ1-2, is as follows: DTAVSQTPKYLVTQMGNDKSIKCEQNLGHDTMYWYKQDSKKFLKIMFSYNNKELIINETVPNRFSPKSPDKAHLNLHINSLELGDSAVYFCASSQYAGQAGGYTFGSGTRLTVV.